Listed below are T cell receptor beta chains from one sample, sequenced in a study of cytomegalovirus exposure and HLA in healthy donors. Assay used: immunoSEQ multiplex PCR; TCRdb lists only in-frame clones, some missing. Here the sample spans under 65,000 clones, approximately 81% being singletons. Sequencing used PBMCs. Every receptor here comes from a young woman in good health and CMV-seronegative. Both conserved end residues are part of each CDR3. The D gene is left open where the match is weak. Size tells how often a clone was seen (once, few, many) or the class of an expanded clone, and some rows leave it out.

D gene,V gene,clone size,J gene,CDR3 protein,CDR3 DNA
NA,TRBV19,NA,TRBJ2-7,CASSISGAEQYF,TGTGCCAGTAGTATATCAGGGGCCGAGCAGTACTTC
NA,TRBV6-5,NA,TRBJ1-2,CASMRGDNYGYTF,TGTGCCAGCATGCGAGGAGATAACTATGGCTACACCTTC
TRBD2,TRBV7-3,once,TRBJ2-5,CASSPGTGTGGTQYF,TGTGCCAGCAGCCCCGGAACCGGGACGGGGGGGACCCAGTACTTC
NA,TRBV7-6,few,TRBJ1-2,CASSPGQRSNYGYTF,TGTGCCAGCAGCCCTGGACAGCGGTCTAACTATGGCTACACCTTC
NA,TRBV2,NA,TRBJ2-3,CASKEAQNTDTQYF,TGTGCCAGCAAGGAAGCGCAGAACACAGATACGCAGTATTTT
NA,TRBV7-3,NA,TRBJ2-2,CASRATNTGELFF,TGTGCCAGCAGAGCCACGAACACCGGGGAGCTGTTTTTT
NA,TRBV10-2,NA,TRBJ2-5,CASSEWRDFETQYF,TGCGCCAGCAGTGAGTGGAGGGACTTCGAGACCCAGTACTTC
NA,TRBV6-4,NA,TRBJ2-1,CASSDEASDYNEQFF,TGTGCCAGCAGTGACGAGGCTAGCGACTACAATGAGCAGTTCTTC
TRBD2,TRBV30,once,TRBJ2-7,CAWGPIRRTSGREAGFPTTYEQYF,TGTGCCTGGGGACCCATTAGGAGGACTAGCGGGAGGGAGGCAGGGTTCCCCACTACTTACGAGCAGTACTTC
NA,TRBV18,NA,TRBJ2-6,CASSPYGANVLTF,TGTGCCAGCTCACCGTATGGGGCCAACGTCCTGACTTTC
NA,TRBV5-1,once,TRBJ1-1,CASSLDRASEAFF,TGCGCCAGCAGCTTGGACAGGGCTTCCGAAGCTTTCTTT
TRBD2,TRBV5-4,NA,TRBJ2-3,CASSTPSGKDTDTQYF,TGTGCCAGCAGCACCCCTAGCGGGAAGGACACAGATACGCAGTATTTT
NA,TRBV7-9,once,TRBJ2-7,CASSLAQGGNEQYF,TGTGCCAGCAGCTTAGCGCAGGGAGGTAACGAGCAGTACTTC
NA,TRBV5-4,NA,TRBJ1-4,CASSLGRGGEKLFF,TGTGCCAGCAGCTTGGGTAGAGGGGGTGAAAAACTGTTTTTT
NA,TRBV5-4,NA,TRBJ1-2,CASSFRVGAPIGGYTF,TGTGCCAGCAGCTTTAGGGTGGGGGCCCCAATAGGAGGCTACACCTTC
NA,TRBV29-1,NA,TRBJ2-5,CSVGAAQETQYF,TGCAGCGTTGGAGCGGCCCAAGAGACCCAGTACTTC
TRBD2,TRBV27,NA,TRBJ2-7,CASRSHSGAYEQYF,TGTGCCAGCAGATCCCACAGCGGGGCCTACGAGCAGTACTTC
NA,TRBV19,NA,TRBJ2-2,CASSKGRVGTGELFF,TGTGCCAGTAGTAAGGGCAGGGTGGGAACCGGGGAGCTGTTTTTT
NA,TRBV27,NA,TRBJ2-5,CASSWRGLGETQYF,TGTGCCAGCAGTTGGAGGGGGCTGGGAGAGACCCAGTACTTC
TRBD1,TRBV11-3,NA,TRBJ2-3,CASSLNRGSSLGTDTQYF,TGTGCCAGCAGCTTGAACAGGGGGTCGAGTCTTGGCACAGATACGCAGTATTTT
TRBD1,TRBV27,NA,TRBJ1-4,CASSDVTGNEKLFF,TGTGCCAGCAGTGATGTGACAGGGAACGAAAAACTGTTTTTT
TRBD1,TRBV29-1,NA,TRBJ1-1,CSVGAGGMNTEAFF,TGCAGCGTTGGGGCAGGGGGTATGAACACTGAAGCTTTCTTT
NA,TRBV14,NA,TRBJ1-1,CASSPIGVLTEAFF,TGTGCCAGCAGCCCAATCGGGGTTTTGACTGAAGCTTTCTTT
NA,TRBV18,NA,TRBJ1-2,CASSPDREYGYTF,TGTGCCAGCTCGCCCGACAGAGAGTATGGCTACACCTTC
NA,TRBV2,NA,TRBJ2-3,CASSERDTQYF,TGTGCCAGCAGTGAGAGGGATACGCAGTATTTT
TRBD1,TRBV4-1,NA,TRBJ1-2,CASSQSGTEGNYGYTF,TGCGCCAGCAGCCAATCCGGGACAGAGGGCAACTATGGCTACACCTTC
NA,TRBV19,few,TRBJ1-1,CASSMWGGTTEAFF,TGTGCCAGTAGTATGTGGGGGGGGACCACTGAAGCTTTCTTT
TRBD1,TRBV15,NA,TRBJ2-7,CATSRVSTGVDDEQYF,TGTGCCACCAGCAGAGTATCAACAGGGGTTGACGACGAGCAGTACTTC
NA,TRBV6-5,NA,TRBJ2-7,CASIGSSYEQYF,TGTGCCAGCATAGGGAGCTCCTACGAGCAGTACTTC
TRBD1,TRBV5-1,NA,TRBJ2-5,CASSSDRGGTQYF,TGCGCCAGCAGTTCGGACAGGGGGGGGACCCAGTACTTC
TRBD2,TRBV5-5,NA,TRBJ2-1,CASSGKTSGRAINEQFF,TGTGCCAGCAGCGGAAAGACTAGCGGGAGGGCCATCAATGAGCAGTTCTTC
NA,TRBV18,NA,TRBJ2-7,CASSPPQGFSYEQYF,TGTGCCAGCTCACCACCGCAGGGTTTCTCCTACGAGCAGTACTTC
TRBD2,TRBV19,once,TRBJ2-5,CASSITSGSPQETQYF,TGTGCCAGTAGTATAACTAGCGGGAGCCCCCAAGAGACCCAGTACTTC
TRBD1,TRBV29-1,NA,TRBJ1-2,CSDRQGYGYTF,TGCAGCGACAGACAGGGGTATGGCTACACCTTC
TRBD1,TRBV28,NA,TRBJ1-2,CASHSDRGPNYGYTF,TGTGCCAGCCATTCCGACAGGGGTCCGAACTATGGCTACACCTTC
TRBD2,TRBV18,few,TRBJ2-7,CASSPPGLAAGSYEQYF,TGTGCCAGCTCACCCCCCGGACTAGCGGCCGGCTCCTACGAGCAGTACTTC
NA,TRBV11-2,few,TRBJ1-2,CASTQGGYGYTF,TGTGCCAGCACCCAGGGAGGTTATGGCTACACCTTC
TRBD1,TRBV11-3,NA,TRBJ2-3,CASSLGQGGDTQYF,TGTGCCAGCAGCTTGGGACAGGGGGGAGATACGCAGTATTTT
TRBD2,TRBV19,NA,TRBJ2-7,CASSMGGYAEQYF,TGTGCCAGTAGTATGGGGGGGTACGCCGAGCAGTACTTC
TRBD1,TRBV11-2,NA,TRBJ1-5,CASSRGQGDNQPQHF,TGTGCCAGCAGCCGAGGACAGGGAGACAATCAGCCCCAGCATTTT
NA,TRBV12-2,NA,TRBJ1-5,CASRLGRTGSQPQHF,TGTGCAAGTCGCTTAGGGAGAACAGGGTCTCAGCCCCAGCATTTT